Listed below are T cell receptor beta chains from one sample, sequenced in a study of regulatory T cells in long-lasting Graves disease. Using its own MiXCR run on the multiplex PCR reads, TCRdb lists one record per CDR3 protein. The sample includes under 300,000 distinct CDR3 sequences, around 21% seen only once; the top ten take 14%. The sequencing used peripheral blood mononuclear cells (PBMCs), collected at new diagnosis, from a patient treated with antithyroid drugs. Receptors originate from a female donor with Graves disease. CDR3s include the opening cysteine and the closing phenylalanine or tryptophan. Each record gives: J gene, V gene, clone size, D gene, CDR3 protein, CDR3 DNA. D genes are given only for firm matches. The size field is filled for only some rows; it gives once, few, many or a size class.

>TRBJ2-3|TRBV2|many|NA
CASSQYPDTQYF
TGTGCCAGCAGTCAGTACCCGGATACGCAGTATTTT
>TRBJ1-2|TRBV3-1|many|NA
CASSQRGTEDGYTF
TGTGCCAGCAGCCAAAGGGGTACAGAGGATGGCTACACCTTC
>TRBJ1-2|TRBV18|many|TRBD1
CASSPPDRAYGYTF
TGTGCCAGCTCACCACCAGACAGGGCCTATGGCTACACCTTC
>TRBJ2-2|TRBV27|NA|NA
CAGSLVSANTGELFF
TGTGCCGGCAGTTTGGTCAGCGCGAACACCGGGGAGCTGTTTTTT
>TRBJ2-7|TRBV3-1|many|TRBD2
CASSQQPTSGPYEQYF
TGTGCCAGCAGCCAACAGCCGACTAGCGGGCCCTACGAGCAGTACTTC
>TRBJ1-5|TRBV27|once|NA
CASSLWTDQPQHF
TGTGCCAGCAGTTTATGGACAGATCAGCCCCAGCATTTT
>TRBJ2-3|TRBV10-3|NA|NA
CAISEVIRDAGGADTQYF
TGTGCCATCAGTGAAGTAATCCGGGACGCCGGAGGGGCAGATACGCAGTATTTT
>TRBJ2-7|TRBV3-1|many|NA
CASSLAIRGPSSYEQYF
TGTGCCAGCAGCTTGGCCATCCGCGGGCCCAGCTCCTACGAGCAGTACTTC
>TRBJ1-2|TRBV20-1|many|NA
CSAPDRLANYGYTF
TGCAGTGCTCCCGACAGACTCGCTAACTATGGCTACACCTTC
>TRBJ1-1|TRBV5-1|NA|NA
CANSLDGGNTEAFF
TGCGCCAACAGCTTGGATGGGGGTAACACTGAAGCTTTCTTT
>TRBJ2-5|TRBV19|NA|NA
CASSIGWQGQETQYF
TGTGCCAGTAGTATAGGATGGCAGGGCCAAGAGACCCAGTACTTC
>TRBJ2-5|TRBV7-2|many|TRBD2
CASSTPTSGTSHRWETQYF
TGTGCCAGCAGCACCCCGACTAGCGGAACGAGCCACCGATGGGAGACCCAGTACTTC
>TRBJ1-4|TRBV19|few|NA
CASTPTATGEKLFF
TGTGCCAGTACCCCAACAGCGACGGGGGAAAAACTGTTTTTT
>TRBJ1-1|TRBV5-1|many|TRBD1
CASSPGQGAEAFF
TGTGCCAGCAGCCCGGGACAGGGGGCTGAAGCTTTCTTT
>TRBJ1-6|TRBV2|many|TRBD1
CASSVSRGNSPLHF
TGTGCCAGCAGTGTCTCCAGGGGGAACTCACCCCTCCACTTT
>TRBJ2-2|TRBV5-1|many|NA
CASTVGRSNTGELFF
TGCGCCAGCACTGTGGGGCGGAGCAACACCGGGGAGCTGTTTTTT
>TRBJ1-1|TRBV7-2|many|NA
CASSLEGEAFF
TGTGCCAGCAGCTTAGAAGGGGAAGCTTTCTTT
>TRBJ1-1|TRBV20-1|many|NA
CSAKWGGSANTEAFF
TGCAGTGCAAAGTGGGGGGGGAGTGCGAACACTGAAGCTTTCTTT
>TRBJ1-1|TRBV18|many|NA
CASSPPFPDTEAFF
TGTGCCAGCTCACCACCGTTTCCTGACACTGAAGCTTTCTTT
>TRBJ1-1|TRBV5-8|NA|TRBD1
CASSLGDRAEAFF
TGTGCCAGCAGCTTGGGGGACAGGGCTGAAGCTTTCTTT
>TRBJ2-2|TRBV3-1|NA|TRBD1
CASGGSPDRGLIGELFF
TGTGCCAGCGGGGGGAGCCCGGACAGGGGGCTCATCGGGGAGCTGTTTTTT
>TRBJ1-1|TRBV4-3|few|NA
CASSQGVLSTEAFF
TGCGCCAGCAGCCAAGGGGTCCTGAGCACTGAAGCTTTCTTT
>TRBJ2-1|TRBV6-1|many|NA
CASSKGVGGTTNEQFF
TGTGCCAGCAGCAAAGGGGTAGGGGGTACTACGAATGAGCAGTTCTTC
>TRBJ2-7|TRBV11-2|many|TRBD2
CASAGTREGEQYF
TGTGCCAGCGCCGGGACACGGGAGGGCGAGCAGTACTTC
>TRBJ2-1|TRBV7-3|many|TRBD1
CASSFDRGPSGEQFF
TGTGCCAGCAGCTTTGACAGGGGGCCCTCGGGTGAGCAGTTCTTC
>TRBJ1-1|TRBV28|many|TRBD1
CASTDRARTEAFF
TGTGCCAGCACCGACAGGGCCAGGACTGAAGCTTTCTTT
>TRBJ1-1|TRBV27|many|NA
CASSLSKSEEAFF
TGTGCCAGCAGTTTATCAAAGTCTGAAGAAGCTTTCTTT
>TRBJ2-3|TRBV19|few|NA
CASSMEPHRSTDTQYF
TGTGCCAGTAGTATGGAACCACACCGCAGCACAGATACGCAGTATTTT
>TRBJ2-5|TRBV6-1|many|NA
CASNDVGGGETQYF
TGTGCCAGCAATGATGTTGGGGGCGGAGAGACCCAGTACTTC
>TRBJ2-1|TRBV10-3|many|NA
CAISEVGAGRGNEQFF
TGTGCCATCAGTGAAGTAGGTGCGGGAAGGGGAAATGAGCAGTTCTTC
>TRBJ2-3|TRBV19|few|TRBD2
CATRSAGGGGTDTQYF
TGTGCCACCCGTTCGGCGGGAGGGGGTGGAACAGATACGCAGTATTTT
>TRBJ2-7|TRBV4-3|few|TRBD2
CASSQEWEGMSQYF
TGCGCCAGCAGCCAAGAATGGGAGGGAATGTCGCAGTACTTC
>TRBJ2-1|TRBV7-9|many|TRBD2
CASSLSRTSGSMGSYNEQFF
TGTGCCAGCAGCTTGTCGAGGACTAGCGGGAGTATGGGGTCCTACAATGAGCAGTTCTTC
>TRBJ1-5|TRBV18|few|NA
CASSPRGGGPGLQPQHF
TGTGCCAGCTCACCAAGGGGAGGTGGCCCAGGGCTTCAGCCCCAGCATTTT
>TRBJ2-7|TRBV6-1|few|NA
CASPPPGTKEQYF
TGTGCCTCCCCCCCCCCGGGAACGAAAGAGCAGTACTTC
>TRBJ1-5|TRBV7-2|many|TRBD1
CASSLDWTGYSNQPQHF
TGTGCCAGCAGTCTAGATTGGACAGGGTATAGCAATCAGCCCCAGCATTTT
>TRBJ2-7|TRBV5-1|many|TRBD2
CASSLDAGVYEQYF
TGCGCCAGCAGCTTGGACGCGGGAGTCTACGAGCAGTACTTC
>TRBJ1-2|TRBV7-3|NA|NA
CASSTLGGHGYTF
TGTGCCAGCAGCACTTTGGGGGGCCATGGCTACACCTTC
>TRBJ2-3|TRBV27|many|NA
CASSLSPLDTQYF
TGTGCCAGCAGTTTATCCCCCCTAGATACGCAGTATTTT
>TRBJ1-1|TRBV6-1|NA|NA
CASSEENGANTEAFF
TGTGCCAGCAGTGAAGAAAATGGGGCCAACACTGAAGCTTTCTTT
>TRBJ2-3|TRBV20-1|many|NA
CSARAGARSDTQYF
TGCAGTGCTAGAGCGGGGGCTAGGTCAGATACGCAGTATTTT
>TRBJ2-7|TRBV4-1|few|TRBD1
CASRAPGTESHYEQYF
TGCGCCAGCAGGGCTCCAGGGACAGAAAGCCACTACGAGCAGTACTTC
>TRBJ2-7|TRBV5-1|few|TRBD2
CASSLRTSGNSHEQYF
TGCGCCAGCAGCTTGAGGACTAGCGGGAACTCCCACGAGCAGTACTTC
>TRBJ1-2|TRBV5-4|few|NA
CASSLVVRQSEGYTF
TGTGCCAGCAGCTTGGTGGTCCGGCAATCTGAGGGCTACACCTTC
>TRBJ1-5|TRBV19|many|TRBD1
CASSILFGQGALSNQPQHF
TGTGCCAGTAGTATTCTGTTTGGACAGGGGGCTCTTAGCAATCAGCCCCAGCATTTT
>TRBJ2-1|TRBV5-1|many|NA
CASSLGQGLNEQFF
TGCGCCAGCAGCTTGGGGCAGGGTCTGAATGAGCAGTTCTTC
>TRBJ2-1|TRBV2|few|TRBD1
CASSGRDSPSSYNEQFF
TGTGCCAGCAGTGGCCGGGACAGTCCGAGCTCCTACAATGAGCAGTTCTTC
>TRBJ1-6|TRBV20-1|NA|NA
CSARDFLTGGNSPLHF
TGCAGTGCTAGAGATTTCTTGACGGGAGGGAATTCACCCCTCCACTTT
>TRBJ2-1|TRBV20-1|few|TRBD2
CSARAGEYDEQFF
TGCAGTGCTAGGGCGGGAGAGTACGATGAGCAGTTCTTC